A single T cell receptor (beta chain) is shown here with its context. PCR involved 60 Vbeta and 13 Jbeta primers. Clones were read by immunoSEQ multiplex PCR, and TCRdb kept only the in-frame ones, dropping some. The sample data list 95,000 to 150,000 clones. This CDR3 has 14 amino acids. Germline V gene data show CDR1 as SGHDN and CDR2 as FVKESK. V lost 2 bases to trimming and J lost 7 bases; unmatched junction nucleotides: 5. This specimen comes from a study of cytomegalovirus exposure and HLA in healthy donors. Study context: Researchers previously reported finding about 110 million unique TCR beta sequences from approximately 190 million T cells.

The receptor comes from a man aged 35 to 55 in good health and CMV-seronegative. The chain links TRBV14 to TRBJ2-7; 10 bases agree with TRBD2. Sequencing used PBMCs. DNA for the CDR3: TGTGCCAGCAGCCAACTAGCGGGAGTACGTGAGCAGTACTTC. Amino acid sequence: CASSQLAGVREQYF.